This record concerns one T cell receptor beta chain sequence. Its antigen remains unidentified. A single record per CDR3 protein comes from TCRdb applying MiXCR to the reads. In the table there are about 320,000 distinct CDR3 sequences, more than 8% of which are singletons. V was clipped by 3 bases and J by 4 bases, with 13 bases between them. Germline CDR1 is KGHSH and CDR2 is LQKENI. The CDR3 loop spans 14 amino acids. This record belongs to a study of T cell repertoires in cytomegalovirus infection. Looking at the study overall: Public TCR beta signatures were indicative of both CMV infection and a matching HLA type.

Findings of the study overall: The response measured ex vivo was dominated by TCR beta clonotypes (HLA-C-restricted and CMV-specific).

The chain links TRBV18 to TRBJ2-7; D unclear. Sequenced input: PBMCs. This TCR came from a human donor in good health (CMV status not recorded). Some clones in this sample may be carry-over from other donors' samples. The CDR3 loop reads CASSPPLRLYEQYF. CDR3 nucleotide sequence: TGTGCCAGCTCACCGCCCCTGCGGCTATACGAGCAGTACTTC.